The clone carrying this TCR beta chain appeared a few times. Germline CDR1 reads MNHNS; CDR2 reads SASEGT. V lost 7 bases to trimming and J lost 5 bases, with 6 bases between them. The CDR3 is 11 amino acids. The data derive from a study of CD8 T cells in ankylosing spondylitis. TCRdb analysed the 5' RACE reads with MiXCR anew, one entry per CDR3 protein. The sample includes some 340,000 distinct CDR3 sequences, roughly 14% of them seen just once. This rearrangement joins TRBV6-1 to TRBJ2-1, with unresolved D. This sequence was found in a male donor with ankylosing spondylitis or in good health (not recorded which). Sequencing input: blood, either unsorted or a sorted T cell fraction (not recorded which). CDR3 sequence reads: CASNENNEQFF. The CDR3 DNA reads TGTGCCAGCAACGAGAACAATGAGCAGTTCTTC.